The present T cell receptor beta chain was sequenced within a study of shared clonotypes between healthy human individuals (dated by TCRdb to 2020 to 2021). With respect to the entire study: The cohort included a few men and a couple of women between 18 and 49 years of age. Each donor's leukapheresis produced roughly between roughly 0.85 and 9 billion PBMCs. Per donor, three plates each were used for CD4 naive and CD4 memory, two for CD8 naive, and one for CD8 memory. To estimate repertoire size and how much clonotype sharing occurs between individuals, the study deeply sequenced the blood TCR repertoires of about five healthy adults. Different laboratories and diverse techniques were used to prepare libraries and sequence TCR repertoires, to increase sequencing depth and limit assay-specific biases. Results and caveats for the whole study, not just this receptor: Sampling was limited to blood, and TCR repertoires in tissue likely differ from TCR repertoires in blood. Compared with non-shared clonotypes, the clonotypes found in all four sorted-subset donors had higher generation probabilities. Based on pairwise subsampling, the degree of clonotype sharing among donors was expected to be affected by sequencing depth. Rarefaction of sorted-subset datasets indicated incomplete sequencing despite the large sequencing depth. Sharing across four donors was observed for 5% to 6.5% of naive CD4, 3% to 3.5% of naive CD8, roughly 2.3% of memory CD4, and 0.4% of memory CD8 clonotypes. The small number of donors limited the genetic and exposure-history diversity represented. Naive subsets generally had larger estimated clonotype richness than memory subsets did.

Using the deep immunoSEQ assay, TCR CDR3 regions were amplified from genomic DNA by multiplex PCR. Genomic DNA extracted from each cell subset was distributed evenly over all wells of several immunoSEQ 96-well plates, and each plate served as one replicate. Each replicate PCR for sorted subsets received about 210 ng genomic DNA, equal to tens of thousands of T cell genomes. Purified libraries were measured with a Qubit 3.0 fluorometer, size-checked on a Bioanalyzer 2100, and measured again with the KAPA Library Quantification kit. Every immunoSEQ 96-well plate was sequenced on a dedicated single-read 150-cycle Illumina NextSeq 550 flow cell. Concerning the study's data processing: The immunoSEQ output contained only junctional sequences without quality scores, so filtering could not match that applied to full-length reads. Sequences were annotated with PyIR, a Python wrapper for IgBLAST v1.9, using IMGT germline references to assign V/J genes and CDR3. Reads were filtered out if the reads had weak V/J assignments (E-value above 1e-6), no CDR3, stop codons, out-of-frame junctions, or ambiguous translated residues. V3J clonotypes were defined by identical inferred V gene, J gene, and CDR3 amino acid sequence. Percentage overlap between repertoires was computed as shared unique clonotypes divided by the size of the smaller repertoire. Three approaches were used to assess repertoire richness: RTK rarefaction, the Chao1 estimator, and Recon v2.1 estimates of unobserved clonotypes. Generation probabilities for all TCRbeta clonotypes obtained by the gDNA method from a handful of donors were computed using OLGA. TCRdb stores this immuneACCESS table with in-frame sequences only. Part of the clones is absent; in the studies checked, under half of the shortfall reflects unresolved V genes, and no reason is known for the rest. V, J and clone size derive from that table, while D and trimming were established from the DNA sequence. In this sample the table shows fewer than 700,000 clones, approximately 95% of which occur a single time. Around 0.12% of the sample lies in the top ten.

In the case of this clone: Its antigen specificity is not known. No clone much larger than this one lies a single base away; base qualities are absent.

CD8 naive samples were CD45RO-negative cells positively selected for CCR7, giving a CD45RA+CCR7+ population that excluded TemRA cells. The donors were healthy, HIV-negative adults who had no recently reported acute infections or vaccinations. All donors were Caucasian adults living in Nashville, Tennessee, USA. After blood collection by leukapheresis, PBMCs were isolated using Ficoll-Histopaque density gradient centrifugation and then cryopreserved in the vapor phase of liquid nitrogen. Purity and quantity of every magnetically sorted T cell population were checked by analytical flow cytometry. Each sorted fraction had its genomic DNA isolated and then quantified by UV absorbance on a Nanodrop 2000c. The junction shows trimming of 6 bases on V and 3 bases on J, and the gene matches do not reach 18 bases of it. CDR1 and CDR2 are drawn from the germline V gene: MDHEN, SYDVKM. From its cysteine to its phenylalanine, the CDR3 spans 18 amino acids. CDR3 DNA is the only sequence kept; it has 54 bases, read in frame from the first base.

This TCR derives from a woman in her twenties or thirties in good health. The chain is encoded by TRBV28 joined to TRBJ2-7; the junction holds 9 bases that match TRBD1. The specimen was naive CD8+ T cells sorted from blood. The cell subset or site label of this sample denotes: CD45RA+CCR7+. The DNA is as follows: TGTGCCAGCAGCAAACCCGGACAGGGGTCCACAAGACACTACGAGCAGTACTTC. Translation gives CASSKPGQGSTRHYEQYF. The entire variable domain, with the stretches around the CDR3 drawn from the reference TRBV28 and TRBJ2-7 proteins, is DVKVTQSSRYLVKRTGEKVFLECVQDMDHENMFWYRQDPGLGLRLIYFSYDVKMKEKGDIPEGYSVSREKKERFSLILESASTNQTSMYLCASSKPGQGSTRHYEQYFGPGTRLTVT.